Presented here are 8 T cell receptor beta chains from one specimen sequenced in a study of CD8 T cells in ankylosing spondylitis. Study-wide results and limits: A motif in TCR beta, a set of about 8 highly homologous variants, appeared characteristic of ankylosing spondylitis blood.

Their recognized antigens are unknown. TCRdb used MiXCR to reprocess the 5' RACE reads, holding one entry per CDR3 protein. The data show a few hundred thousand distinct CDR3 sequences, roughly 18% seen once. Sequences were obtained from blood, either unsorted or a sorted T cell fraction (not recorded which). Receptor source: a male donor with ankylosing spondylitis.

The gene calls are TRBV29-1 and TRBJ1-6; perhaps TRBD1 as D (5 bases). The CDR3 totals 14 residues. Deletions cut 6 bases from V and 9 bases from J, with 18 bases between. CDR1 SQVTM and CDR2 ANQGSEA come from the germline V gene. The CDR3 coding sequence is TGCAGCGTCCGTGGGCAGGGTTTGGGTTCACCCCTCCACTTT. This encodes CSVRGQGLGSPLHF.

This chain uses TRBV3-1 with TRBJ1-5, with D uncertain. Trimming left V 0 bases short and J 9 bases short, with 6 bases between. CDR1 is LGHDT and CDR2 is YNNKEL in the germline V gene (reference sequence). The CDR3 totals 12 residues. The CDR3 DNA reads as TGTGCCAGCAGCCAAGAACTAGGGCCCCAGCATTTT. Its translation: CASSQELGPQHF.

The J gene is TRBJ2-5, the V gene TRBV7-8, with TRBD2 matching over 11 bases. Germline CDR1 and CDR2: SGHVS and FQNEAQ. The V gene end was trimmed by 7 bases and the J gene end by 4 bases; junction bases not matched to a gene: 17. This CDR3 spans 18 amino acids. CDR3 sequence: CASINPSGRRMARETQYF. CDR3 coding DNA: TGTGCCAGCATTAATCCTAGCGGGAGGAGAATGGCCAGAGAGACCCAGTACTTC.

This clonotype was picked up a small number of times. The V gene is TRBV19, the J gene TRBJ2-7; 7 bases map to TRBD1. Trimming cost V 5 bases and J 5 bases; bases outside gene matches: 6. The germline V gene has CDR1 LNHDA and CDR2 SQIVND (reference sequence). CDR3 size: 13 residues. CDR3 amino acids: CASSDREWDEQYF. The DNA for the CDR3 is TGTGCCAGTAGTGACAGGGAATGGGACGAGCAGTACTTC.

This clonotype was seen a handful of times. J is TRBJ1-6 and V is TRBV12-3 or TRBV12-4, with a weak D call TRBD1 (6 bases). Trimming removed 9 bases from V and 7 bases from J, with 16 bases in between. The CDR3 spans 14 residues. The CDR3 DNA follows: TGTGCCAGTAAGGCCGGGACAAAGAATTCACCCCTCCACTTT. Protein product: CASKAGTKNSPLHF.

Only a few counts were recorded for this clonotype. This chain joins TRBV7-8 and TRBJ1-6, with D hard to call. V was pared by 5 bases and J by 3 bases, with 11 bases between. The germline gives CDR1 SGHVS, CDR2 FQNEAQ. This CDR3 region has 15 residues. The CDR3 DNA reads TGTGCCAGCAGCATACAAAGGAGCTATAATTCACCCCTCCACTTT. Amino acids: CASSIQRSYNSPLHF.

This chain links TRBV12-3 or TRBV12-4 with TRBJ1-1, with 9 bases matching TRBD1. V dropped 3 bases and J dropped 4; count of bases not matched to a gene: 3. The CDR3 loop spans 14 amino acids. CDR3: CASSFTDRGTEAFF. The CDR3 DNA follows: TGTGCCAGCAGTTTCACGGACAGGGGCACTGAAGCTTTCTTT.

This clonotype was seen a handful of times. The rearrangement links TRBV12-3 or TRBV12-4 to TRBJ2-7; D is unclear. V was pared by 6 bases and J by 1 base, with 13 bases between. The CDR3 consists of 14 residues. The CDR3, as DNA: TGTGCCAGCAGCCCAAGGGTTCCGTCCTACGAGCAGTACTTC. Translating it yields CASSPRVPSYEQYF.